This record concerns one T cell receptor beta chain sequence. TCRdb's copy holds only in-frame clones and misses some; the assay was immunoSEQ multiplex PCR. The table has 65,000 to 90,000 clones, about four fifths seen once. This specimen belongs to a study of blood T cell repertoires in COVID-19. For the study at large: Donors in the United States, Italy and Spain gave samples during acute or convalescent COVID-19. The analysed material was cDNA or gDNA that came from T cells, B-cell-depleted T cells, or PBMCs.

The CDR3 contains 14 residues. V gave up 6 bases and J gave up 4 bases; unmatched junction bases: 7. The germline CDR1 and CDR2 sequences are MNHEY and SVGAGI. This sequence originates from a man in his fifties or sixties with acute or convalescent COVID-19. The chain combines TRBV6-5 with TRBJ1-2; 8 bases are a match to TRBD1. Sequenced: peripheral blood. Written as DNA, the CDR3 is TGTGCCAGCAGCGAGGCAGGGGGCAGCTATGGCTACACCTTC. It specifies CASSEAGGSYGYTF.